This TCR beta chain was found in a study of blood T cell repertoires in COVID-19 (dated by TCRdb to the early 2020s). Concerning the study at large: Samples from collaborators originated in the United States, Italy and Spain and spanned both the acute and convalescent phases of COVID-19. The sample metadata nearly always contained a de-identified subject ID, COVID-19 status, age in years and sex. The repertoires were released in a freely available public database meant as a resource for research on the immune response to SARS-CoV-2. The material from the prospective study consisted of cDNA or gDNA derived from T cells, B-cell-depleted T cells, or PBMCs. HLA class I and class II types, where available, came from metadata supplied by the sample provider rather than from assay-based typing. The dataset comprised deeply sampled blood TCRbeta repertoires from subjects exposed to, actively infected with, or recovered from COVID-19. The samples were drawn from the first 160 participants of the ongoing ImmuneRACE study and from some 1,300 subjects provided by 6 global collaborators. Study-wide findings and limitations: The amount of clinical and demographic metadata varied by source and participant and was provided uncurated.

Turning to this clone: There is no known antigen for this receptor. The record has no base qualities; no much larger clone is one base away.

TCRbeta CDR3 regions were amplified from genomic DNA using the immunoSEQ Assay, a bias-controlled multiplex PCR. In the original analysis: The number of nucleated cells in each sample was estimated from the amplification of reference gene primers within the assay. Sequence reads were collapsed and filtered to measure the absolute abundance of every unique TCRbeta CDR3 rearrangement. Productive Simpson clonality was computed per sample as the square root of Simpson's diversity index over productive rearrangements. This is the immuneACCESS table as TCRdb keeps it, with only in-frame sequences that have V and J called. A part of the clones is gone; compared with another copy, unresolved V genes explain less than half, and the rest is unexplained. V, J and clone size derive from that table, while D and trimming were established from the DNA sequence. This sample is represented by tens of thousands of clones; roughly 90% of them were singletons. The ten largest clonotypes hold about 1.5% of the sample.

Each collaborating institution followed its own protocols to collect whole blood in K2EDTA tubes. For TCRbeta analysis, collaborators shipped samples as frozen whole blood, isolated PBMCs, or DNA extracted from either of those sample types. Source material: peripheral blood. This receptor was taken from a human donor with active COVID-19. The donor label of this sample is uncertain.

The DNA is TGTGCCAGCATGGTTGGGGTAAGGGGAAGCAATCAGCCCCAGCATTTT. This codes for CASMVGVRGSNQPQHF. The sequence links TRBV2 to TRBJ1-5, with a weak D call of TRBD1 (5 bases match). The germline V gene provides CDR1 SNHLY and CDR2 FYNNEI. V gives up 7 bases and J gives up 1 base, and the segment between their germline ends measures 17 bases. Including the terminal cysteine and phenylalanine, the CDR3 comprises 16 residues. Only the CDR3 DNA stays, 48 bases, in frame from base 1. Extended through the reference TRBV2 and TRBJ1-5 proteins, this CDR3 yields the full variable domain: EPEVTQTPSHQVTQMGQEVILRCVPISNHLYFYWYRQILGQKVEFLVSFYNNEISEKSEIFDDQFSVERPDGSNFTLKIRSTKLEDSAMYFCASMVGVRGSNQPQHFGDGTRLSIL.